The T cell receptor beta chain under discussion was sequenced for a study of blood T cell repertoires in COVID-19. Background on the study: Collection of acute and convalescent COVID-19 samples took place in the United States, Italy and Spain.

Clones were read by immunoSEQ multiplex PCR, and TCRdb kept only the in-frame ones, dropping some. The data contain about 35,000 clones, roughly 85% of them seen just once; the ten biggest clones take up approximately 3.5%. The CDR3 loop spans 13 amino acids. Looked up from germline, CDR1 is SNHLY and CDR2 is FYNNEI. V lost 7 bases, J lost 0 bases, and 9 bases lay in between. The chain links TRBV2 to TRBJ1-1; D unresolved. The TCR sequence derives from a man aged 50 or older with acute or convalescent COVID-19. Sequencing used peripheral blood. The CDR3 bases are TGTGCCAGCACCCTAGACCTGAACACTGAAGCTTTCTTT. Translation: CASTLDLNTEAFF.